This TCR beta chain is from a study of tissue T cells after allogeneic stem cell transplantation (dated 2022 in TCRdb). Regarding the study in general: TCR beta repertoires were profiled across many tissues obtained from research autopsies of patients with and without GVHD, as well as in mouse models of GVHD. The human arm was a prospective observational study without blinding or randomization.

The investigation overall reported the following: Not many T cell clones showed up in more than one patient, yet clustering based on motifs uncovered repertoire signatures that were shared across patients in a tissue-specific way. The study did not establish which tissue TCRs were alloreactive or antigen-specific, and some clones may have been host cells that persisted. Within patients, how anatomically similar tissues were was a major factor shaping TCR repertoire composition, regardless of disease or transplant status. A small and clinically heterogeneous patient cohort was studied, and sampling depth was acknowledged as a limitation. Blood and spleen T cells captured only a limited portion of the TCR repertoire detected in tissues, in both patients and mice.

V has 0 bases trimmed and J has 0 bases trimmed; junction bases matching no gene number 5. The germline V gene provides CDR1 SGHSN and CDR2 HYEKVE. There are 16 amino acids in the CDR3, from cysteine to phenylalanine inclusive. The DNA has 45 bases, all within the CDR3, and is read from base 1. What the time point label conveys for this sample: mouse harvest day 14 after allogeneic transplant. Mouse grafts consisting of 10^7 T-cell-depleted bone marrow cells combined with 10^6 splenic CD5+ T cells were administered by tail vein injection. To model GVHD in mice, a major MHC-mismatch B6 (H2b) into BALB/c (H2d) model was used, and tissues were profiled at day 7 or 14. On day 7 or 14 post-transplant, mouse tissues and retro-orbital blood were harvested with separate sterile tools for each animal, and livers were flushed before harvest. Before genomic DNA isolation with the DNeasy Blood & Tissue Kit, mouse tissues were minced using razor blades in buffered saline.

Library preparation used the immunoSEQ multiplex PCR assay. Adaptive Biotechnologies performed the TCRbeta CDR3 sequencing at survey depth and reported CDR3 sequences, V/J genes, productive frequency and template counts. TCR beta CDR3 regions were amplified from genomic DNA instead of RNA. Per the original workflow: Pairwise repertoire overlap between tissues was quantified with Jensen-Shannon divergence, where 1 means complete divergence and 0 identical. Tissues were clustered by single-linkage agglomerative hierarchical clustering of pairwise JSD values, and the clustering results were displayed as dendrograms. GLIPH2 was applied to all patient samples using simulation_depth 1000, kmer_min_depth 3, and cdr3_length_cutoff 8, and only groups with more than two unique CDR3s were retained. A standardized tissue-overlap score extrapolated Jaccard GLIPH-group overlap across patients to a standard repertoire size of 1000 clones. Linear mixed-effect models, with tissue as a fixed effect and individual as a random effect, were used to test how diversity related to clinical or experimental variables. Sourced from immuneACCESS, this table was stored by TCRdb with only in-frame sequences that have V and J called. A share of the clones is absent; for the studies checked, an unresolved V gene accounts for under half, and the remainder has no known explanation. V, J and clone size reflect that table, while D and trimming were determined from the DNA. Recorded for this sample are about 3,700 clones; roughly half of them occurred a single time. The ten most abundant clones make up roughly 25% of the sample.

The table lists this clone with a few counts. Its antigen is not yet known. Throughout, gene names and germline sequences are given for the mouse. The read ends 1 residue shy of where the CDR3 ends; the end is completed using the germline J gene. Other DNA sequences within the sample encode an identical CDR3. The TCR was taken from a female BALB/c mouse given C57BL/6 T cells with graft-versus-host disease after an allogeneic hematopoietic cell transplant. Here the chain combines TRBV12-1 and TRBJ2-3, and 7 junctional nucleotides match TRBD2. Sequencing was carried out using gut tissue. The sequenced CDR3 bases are TGTGCCAGCTCTCTCGCCTGGGGGTCTAGTGCAGAAACGCTGTAT. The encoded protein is CASSLAWGSSAETLY. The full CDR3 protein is CASSLAWGSSAETLYF.